This T cell receptor (beta chain) derives from a study of cytomegalovirus exposure and HLA in healthy donors. Study results and limitations: Per published reports, the classifier diagnosed cytomegalovirus status with high specificity and sensitivity. The authors listed 164 TCR beta chains as cytomegalovirus-associated.

As for this clone: Antigen: not known.

The CDR3 has 17 residues. The junction had 14 bases not matched to a gene; V was cut back by 4 bases and J by 4 bases. In germline, CDR1 is SQVTM, CDR2 ANQGSEA. TCRdb keeps only in-frame clones here, not all; method: immunoSEQ multiplex PCR. Of around 250,000 clones in the sample, roughly 88% were seen once. This receptor was obtained from a woman in her thirties in good health and CMV-seronegative. The V call is TRBV29-1, the J call TRBJ2-7, with TRBD1 identical over 12 bases. The specimen sequenced was PBMCs. The CDR3 nucleotides read TGCAGCGTTGGGGGGACAGGGGGCCCCATGGTTTTGTACGAGCAGTACTTC. The encoded protein is CSVGGTGGPMVLYEQYF.